These T cell receptor beta chains were read from a single sample in a study of T-cell memory formation after mild COVID-19. Via MiXCR, TCRdb re-called the 5' RACE reads, giving one row per CDR3 protein. Found here are under 300,000 distinct CDR3 sequences, 7.5% to 9.5% of them singletons; the top ten hold about 22%. Sequenced input: PBMCs or a T cell subset sorted from them (not recorded which). The receptors originated from a man aged 18 to 35 who had mild COVID-19 (a few samples of this study predate the infection). Cell type and time point are not known. Each CDR3 is given with its conserved first and last residue. A D gene is named only where the DNA matches it firmly. For some rows the clone size is stated as once, few or many, or as a class when expanded; others skip it.

.	TRBV6-2/TRBV6-3	TRBJ1-5	.	CASSGSFPAAQHF	TGTGCCAGCAGTGGGTCTTTCCCCGCGGCCCAGCATTTT
.	TRBV12-3/TRBV12-4	TRBJ1-2	few	CASSNDLYGYTF	TGTGCCAGCAGTAATGACCTGTATGGCTACACCTTC
.	TRBV20-1	TRBJ1-6	few	CSASWADNSPLHF	TGCAGTGCTAGTTGGGCTGACAATTCACCCCTCCACTTT
.	TRBV12-3/TRBV12-4	TRBJ1-1	.	CASSLGHHMNTEAFF	TGTGCCAGCAGTTTAGGACACCATATGAACACTGAAGCTTTCTTT
.	TRBV7-2	TRBJ1-3	few	CASSLWTAGNTIYF	TGTGCCAGCAGCTTATGGACAGCTGGAAACACCATATATTTT
.	TRBV29-1	TRBJ1-2	few	CSVDREPVNYGYTF	TGCAGCGTTGACCGGGAACCCGTTAACTATGGCTACACCTTC
TRBD1	TRBV10-3	TRBJ2-2	few	CAINRQGNTGELVF	TGTGCCATCAACCGACAGGGGAACACCGGGGAGCTGGTTTTT
.	TRBV25-1	TRBJ1-2	.	CASSPGGSNYGYTF	TGTGCCAGCAGTCCCGGGGGCAGTAACTATGGCTACACCTTC
TRBD1	TRBV29-1	TRBJ1-5	.	CSVGTERQPQHF	TGCAGCGTAGGGACAGAACGGCAGCCCCAGCATTTT
TRBD1	TRBV4-2	TRBJ2-5	many	CASSQVGDRDQETQYF	TGTGCCAGCAGCCAAGTAGGGGACAGAGACCAAGAGACCCAGTACTTC
.	TRBV7-9	TRBJ1-1	many	CASSFSGTNTEAFF	TGTGCCAGCAGCTTCTCAGGGACGAACACTGAAGCTTTCTTT
TRBD2	TRBV18	TRBJ2-1	.	CASSPTAGGHNEQFF	TGTGCCAGCTCACCAACAGCGGGGGGGCATAATGAGCAGTTCTTC
.	TRBV7-9	TRBJ2-3	many	CASSLAEVVSTDTQYF	TGTGCCAGCAGCTTAGCGGAGGTGGTTAGCACAGATACGCAGTATTTT
.	TRBV25-1	TRBJ2-7	.	CASSGSRVGEQYF	TGTGCCAGCAGCGGCAGCAGGGTTGGCGAGCAGTACTTC
.	TRBV11-2	TRBJ2-3	many	CASSLGGISTDTQYF	TGTGCCAGCAGCCTGGGGGGAATTAGCACAGATACGCAGTATTTT
.	TRBV12-3/TRBV12-4	TRBJ1-2	.	CASSLAGRWNYGYTF	TGTGCCAGCAGTTTAGCGGGACGGTGGAACTATGGCTACACCTTC
.	TRBV13	TRBJ1-2	few	CASSSHRVGYTF	TGTGCCAGCAGCTCGCACAGGGTCGGCTACACCTTC
.	TRBV15	TRBJ2-2	many	CATSNRVGTGELFF	TGTGCCACCAGCAATAGGGTGGGGACCGGGGAGCTGTTTTTT
.	TRBV20-1	TRBJ1-2	many	CSARMTGSNYGYTF	TGCAGTGCTAGAATGACAGGTTCTAACTATGGCTACACCTTC